One sample yielded the 22 T cell receptor beta chains listed below, sequenced in a study of T-cell memory formation after mild COVID-19. TCRdb fed the 5' RACE reads into MiXCR, producing one record per CDR3 protein. In the table there are over 12,000 distinct CDR3 sequences, under 25% of which are singletons. Sequencing used PBMCs or a T cell subset sorted from them (not recorded which). The source is an adult woman who had mild COVID-19 (a few samples of this study predate the infection). Cell type and time point are not known.

This clonotype was seen ten or more times. The V call is TRBV30, the J call TRBJ2-1, with D tentatively TRBD1 (6 bases). Trimming removed 1 base from V and 3 bases from J, with 13 bases in between. The germline V gene has CDR1 GTSNPN and CDR2 SVGIG (reference sequence). The CDR3 is made up of 15 amino acids. The CDR3 nucleotides read TGTGCCTGGAGTGCCGTACAGGGCGACTACAATGAGCAGTTCTTC. This encodes CAWSAVQGDYNEQFF.

This clonotype was found many times. The chain couples TRBV5-1 to TRBJ2-1, with D perhaps given as TRBD1 or TRBD2 (5 bases each). Trimming took off 3 bases at V and 0 bases at J, with 16 bases between the two ends. CDR1 and CDR2 (germline): SGHRS, YFSETQ. The CDR3 sequence is 17 residues long. The CDR3 protein is CASSSPGRRSSYNEQFF. The CDR3, as DNA: TGCGCCAGCAGCTCGCCGGGACGGAGGAGCTCCTACAATGAGCAGTTCTTC.

This clonotype has a count of ten or more. This chain's CDR3 is CSARDVRLAGEDYEQYF. The CDR3 coding sequence is TGCAGTGCTAGAGATGTGAGACTAGCGGGGGAGGACTACGAGCAGTACTTC. This rearrangement joins TRBV20-1 to TRBJ2-7, with 12 bases matching TRBD2. The CDR3 totals 17 residues. Trimming at V came to 0 bases and at J to 3 bases, leaving 9 bases not matched to a gene. Germline CDR1 DFQATT, CDR2 SNEGSKA (reference sequence).

In its sample, this clonotype was seen many times. The rearrangement uses TRBV7-2 and TRBJ2-2, with 10 bases lining up with TRBD2. V trimming: 2 bases; J trimming: 5 bases; junction bases outside the gene matches: 8. This CDR3 has 17 amino acids. Germline V gives CDR1 SGHTA, CDR2 FQGNSA. The CDR3 here is CASSLRTSGIRTGELFF. The CDR3 DNA is TGTGCCAGCAGCTTACGAACTAGCGGGATACGTACCGGGGAGCTGTTTTTT.

This clonotype has ten or more counts. Here the CDR3 reads CASSPYRQKGYEQYF. The CDR3 DNA sequence: TGTGCCAGCAGCCCGTACCGCCAGAAGGGCTACGAGCAGTACTTC. This sequence joins TRBV7-2 and TRBJ2-7, with unresolved D. Germline V gene lookup returns CDR1 SGHTA and CDR2 FQGNSA. The CDR3 has 15 amino acids. Trimming removed 5 bases from V and 3 bases from J, with 17 bases in between.

The sample holds many counts of this clonotype. The chain joins TRBV7-3 to TRBJ2-1; TRBD2 matches 14 bases. This CDR3 is built from 20 residues. Germline V gene sequence: CDR1 SGHTA, CDR2 FQGTGA. J was trimmed by 0 bases and V by 1 base; bases with no gene match: 8. The CDR3 loop reads CASSLIGTSGGLSSYNEQFF. The CDR3 DNA reads as TGTGCCAGCAGCTTAATAGGGACTAGCGGGGGCCTGAGCTCCTACAATGAGCAGTTCTTC.

Ten or more counts support this clonotype. The chain joins TRBV7-2 to TRBJ2-1, with 7 bases that match TRBD2. This CDR3 is built from 14 residues. J gave up 6 bases and V 0 bases, and 2 bases lay outside the gene matches. Looked up from germline, CDR1 is SGHTA and CDR2 is FQGNSA. CDR3 residues: CASSLAGGPNEQFF. For the CDR3, the DNA is TGTGCCAGCAGCTTAGCGGGAGGGCCCAATGAGCAGTTCTTC. The full variable domain, rest sourced from reference TRBV7-2 and TRBJ2-1, is GAGVSQSPSNKVTEKGKDVELRCDPISGHTALYWYRQSLGQGLEFLIYFQGNSAPDKSGLPSDRFSAERTGGSVSTLTIQRTQQEDSAVYLCASSLAGGPNEQFFGPGTRLTVL.

This clonotype was seen at least ten times. CDR3 nucleotides: TGTGCCAGCAGCTTGGGCGGGAACGGATTCGAGCAGTACTTC. Protein product: CASSLGGNGFEQYF. The chain uses TRBV5-6 and TRBJ2-7, with D possibly TRBD2 on 6 matching bases. V lost 0 bases, J lost 6 bases, and 13 bases lay in between. This CDR3 comprises 14 residues. In germline, CDR1 is SGHDT, CDR2 YYEEEE.

This clonotype was picked up many times. The V gene is TRBV12-3 or TRBV12-4, the J gene TRBJ1-6; no reliable D call. The V and J ends lost 3 bases and 7 bases respectively, with 4 bases between them. This CDR3 is built from 12 residues. The CDR3 DNA follows: TGTGCCAGCAGTTTCCCAAATTCACCCCTCCACTTT. Its translation is CASSFPNSPLHF.

This clonotype was recorded many times. This rearrangement joins TRBV3-1 to TRBJ2-1, with D perhaps being TRBD1 or TRBD2 (6 bases each). The CDR3 consists of 17 residues. Germline V lookup: CDR1 LGHDT, CDR2 YNNKEL (reference sequence). The V end lost 0 bases, the J end lost 6 bases, and 18 bases lay between the germline ends. The CDR3 loop is CASSQEMWWGAINEQFF. The DNA for the CDR3 is TGTGCCAGCAGCCAAGAGATGTGGTGGGGGGCGATCAATGAGCAGTTCTTC.

This clonotype was seen ten or more times. This chain connects TRBV27 to TRBJ2-7; 7 nucleotides agree with TRBD1. Germline V gene lookup returns CDR1 MNHEY and CDR2 SMNVEV (reference sequence). V was pared by 4 bases and J by 1 base, with 13 bases of the junction left unmatched. There are 17 residues in the CDR3. The CDR3 loop reads CASSSLRWTGLSYEQYF. Here the CDR3 DNA reads TGTGCCAGCAGTTCATTAAGATGGACAGGCCTGTCCTACGAGCAGTACTTC.

The chain employs TRBV11-2 and TRBJ2-7; D may be TRBD2 (5 bases). This CDR3 is built from 15 residues. Germline values: CDR1 SGHAT, CDR2 FQNNGV. V dropped 2 bases and J dropped 0 bases, with 11 bases sitting between them. CDR3 sequence: CASSLSRGYSYEQYF. The CDR3 DNA follows: TGTGCCAGCAGCTTATCCCGGGGATACTCCTACGAGCAGTACTTC.

This clonotype was seen at least ten times. The J gene is TRBJ2-7, the V gene TRBV14, with a tentative D call TRBD2 (7 bases). Per the germline V gene, CDR1 is SGHDN and CDR2 is FVKESK. The CDR3 runs to 14 residues. V was clipped by 3 bases and J by 3 bases, with 12 bases between them. The chain's CDR3 is CASSHAGAGYEQYF. The DNA of the CDR3 is TGTGCCAGCAGCCATGCGGGGGCCGGCTACGAGCAGTACTTC.

The table lists this clonotype with many counts. V is TRBV6-5 and J is TRBJ1-1; 9 positions agree with TRBD1. This CDR3 has 13 amino acids. In germline, CDR1 is MNHEY, CDR2 SVGAGI. V trimming: 6 bases; J trimming: 4 bases; junction bases outside the gene matches: 3. The CDR3 sequence: CASRLDRGTEAFF. The DNA for the CDR3 is TGTGCCAGCAGGTTGGACAGGGGCACTGAAGCTTTCTTT.

CDR3 residues: CASSLRGSNEQYF. CDR3 sequence (DNA): TGTGCCAGCAGCCTAAGAGGGTCTAATGAGCAGTACTTC. The J gene is TRBJ2-7, the V gene TRBV3-1; weak D call: TRBD2 (5 bases). Germline V CDR1 and CDR2: LGHDT, YNNKEL (reference sequence). V was cut by 4 bases and J by 7 bases, with 14 bases left in between. The CDR3 is 13 residues long.

This clonotype was detected many times. This chain joins TRBV11-3 and TRBJ2-5; D not resolved. Germline CDR1 SGHNT, CDR2 YENEEA. Trimming stripped 4 bases from V and 5 bases from J, with 11 bases between. The CDR3 spans 13 residues. CDR3 coding DNA: TGTGCCAGCAGCTCCAACCAAAGGGAGACCCAGTACTTC. Amino acids: CASSSNQRETQYF.

At least ten counts were recorded for this clonotype. The chain carries TRBV6-5 and TRBJ2-1, with D uncertain. The V gene lost 6 bases and the J gene lost 6 bases, with 12 bases spanning the gap. The length of the CDR3 is 13 residues. Germline CDR1 reads MNHEY; CDR2 reads SVGAGI. The CDR3 sequence: CASSPVNRNEQFF. In nucleotides, the CDR3 is TGTGCCAGCAGCCCGGTTAATCGCAATGAGCAGTTCTTC.

This clonotype was detected ten times or more. CDR3 nucleotides: TGCAGTGCTAGCCCGGGACTAGCGGAATTCAATGAGCAGTTCTTC. It encodes CSASPGLAEFNEQFF. The chain links TRBV20-1 to TRBJ2-1, with TRBD2 matching 11 bases. CDR3 size: 15 residues. The V gene's germline CDR1 is DFQATT and CDR2 SNEGSKA (reference sequence). The J segment lost 6 bases and the V segment lost 3 bases, leaving 7 bases of the junction unmatched.

This clonotype was recorded at least ten times. One junction end disagrees with the germline gene, perhaps due to a read error. This chain uses TRBV7-7 with TRBJ2-5, with D uncertain. The CDR3 extends over 14 amino acids. Germline V gene sequence: CDR1 SSHAT, CDR2 FNYEAQ (reference sequence). CDR3 DNA: TGTGCTAGCAGCTTACTTCCGGTCCAAGAGACCCAGTACTTC. Its protein is CASSLLPVQETQYF.

The gene calls are TRBV5-1 and TRBJ2-4; 14 bases line up with TRBD2. The CDR3 loop spans 17 amino acids. Trimming cost V 0 bases and J 8 bases; bases outside gene matches: 7. The germline V gene has CDR1 SGHRS and CDR2 YFSETQ. The CDR3 DNA reads as TGCGCCAGCAGCTTGGGGGGGACTAGCGGGGGCGAGGACATTCAGTACTTC. Protein: CASSLGGTSGGEDIQYF.

Note on this clonotype: This may arise from a read error, as a much more abundant clone is one base away. This rearrangement joins TRBV12-3 or TRBV12-4 to TRBJ1-2, with TRBD1 matching over 11 bases. The CDR3 length is 12 residues. The CDR3 sequence is CAIRTGGYVYTF. CDR3 in DNA: TGTGCCATCAGGACAGGGGGCTATGTCTACACCTTC.

This clonotype was seen repeatedly, ten times or more. The chain carries TRBV6-5 and TRBJ1-2, with TRBD1 identical over 8 bases. The CDR3 covers 14 residues. The V gene's germline CDR1 is MNHEY and CDR2 SVGAGI. Losses at the gene ends were 0 bases for V and 7 bases for J; bases not matched to a gene: 4. The CDR3 loop reads CASSYSGRGLGYTF. The CDR3 nucleotides are TGTGCCAGCAGTTACTCGGGCAGGGGGCTTGGCTACACCTTC.